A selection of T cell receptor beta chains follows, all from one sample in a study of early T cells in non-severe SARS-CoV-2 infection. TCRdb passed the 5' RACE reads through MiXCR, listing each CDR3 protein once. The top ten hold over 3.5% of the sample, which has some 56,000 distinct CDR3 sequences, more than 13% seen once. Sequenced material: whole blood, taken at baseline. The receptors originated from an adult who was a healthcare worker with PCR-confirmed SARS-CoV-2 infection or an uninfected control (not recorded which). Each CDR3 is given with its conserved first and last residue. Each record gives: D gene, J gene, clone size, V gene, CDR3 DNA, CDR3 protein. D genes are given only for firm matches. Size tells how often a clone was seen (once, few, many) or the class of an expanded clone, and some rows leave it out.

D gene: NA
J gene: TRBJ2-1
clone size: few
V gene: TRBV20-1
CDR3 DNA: TGCAGTGCTAGAAAACTCGACGACAATGAGCAGTTCTTC
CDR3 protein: CSARKLDDNEQFF

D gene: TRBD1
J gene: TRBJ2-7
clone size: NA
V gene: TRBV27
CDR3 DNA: TGTGCCAGCAGAACCGGACAGGGCGGCGAGCAGTACTTC
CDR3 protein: CASRTGQGGEQYF

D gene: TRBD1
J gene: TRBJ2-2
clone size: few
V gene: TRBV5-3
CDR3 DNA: TGTGCCAGAAGCACGGACAGGGAAAACACCGGGGAGCTGTTTTTT
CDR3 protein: CARSTDRENTGELFF

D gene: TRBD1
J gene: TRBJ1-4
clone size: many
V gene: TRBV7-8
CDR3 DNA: TGTGCCAGCAGCTTTCGACAGGGAAGTAATGAAAAACTGTTTTTT
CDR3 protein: CASSFRQGSNEKLFF

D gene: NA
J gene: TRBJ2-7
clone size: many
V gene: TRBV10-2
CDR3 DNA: TGCGCCAGCAGTGAATCCGGGGAAACCTACGAGCAGTACTTC
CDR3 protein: CASSESGETYEQYF

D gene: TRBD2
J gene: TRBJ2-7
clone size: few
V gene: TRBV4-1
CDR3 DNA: TGCGCCAGCAGCCAAGGCCCAGCTAGCGGCTCCTACGAGCAGTACTTC
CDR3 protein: CASSQGPASGSYEQYF

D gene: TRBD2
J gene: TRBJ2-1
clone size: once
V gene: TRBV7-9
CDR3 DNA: TGTGCCAGCAGCGTAAGGACTAGCGGGCACCCCTCCTACAATGAGCAGTTCTTC
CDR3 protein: CASSVRTSGHPSYNEQFF

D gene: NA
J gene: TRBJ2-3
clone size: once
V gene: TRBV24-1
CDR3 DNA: TGTGCCACCAGTGGCGGGTTATGGACAGATACGCAGTATTTT
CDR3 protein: CATSGGLWTDTQYF

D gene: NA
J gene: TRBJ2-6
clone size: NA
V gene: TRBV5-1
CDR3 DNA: TGCGCCAGCAGCTTTCGAGGGGCCGGGGCCAACGTCCTGACTTTC
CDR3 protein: CASSFRGAGANVLTF

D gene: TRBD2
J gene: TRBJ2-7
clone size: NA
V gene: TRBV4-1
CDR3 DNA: TGCGCCAGCAGCCACCCTAGCGGGGCCTACGAGCAGTACTTC
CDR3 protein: CASSHPSGAYEQYF

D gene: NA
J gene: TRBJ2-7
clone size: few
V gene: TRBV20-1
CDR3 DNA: TGCAGTGCTATCGGGGTAGGGAACTACGAGCAGTACTTC
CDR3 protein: CSAIGVGNYEQYF

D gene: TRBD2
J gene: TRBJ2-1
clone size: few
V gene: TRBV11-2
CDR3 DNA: TGTGCCAGCAGCTCAGGCGCGCGGGAGGGGCACTGGGAGCAGTTCTTC
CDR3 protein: CASSSGAREGHWEQFF

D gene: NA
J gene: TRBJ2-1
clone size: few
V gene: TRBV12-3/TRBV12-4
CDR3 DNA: TGTGCCAGCAGTTTGCAGGTTTTAGATGAGCAGTTCTTC
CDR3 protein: CASSLQVLDEQFF

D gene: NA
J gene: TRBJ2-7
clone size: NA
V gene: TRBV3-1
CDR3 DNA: TGTGCCAGCAGCCAAGGGAACGGCCTAAACTACGAGCAGTACTTC
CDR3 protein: CASSQGNGLNYEQYF

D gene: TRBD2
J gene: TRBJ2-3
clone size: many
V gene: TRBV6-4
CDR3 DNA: TGTGCCAGCAGTGACTCGCGGGAGACAGATACGCAGTATTTT
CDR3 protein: CASSDSRETDTQYF

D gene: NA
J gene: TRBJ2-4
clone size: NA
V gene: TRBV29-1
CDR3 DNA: TGCAGCGTTGCAGGGAGTCGGTACATTCAGTACTTC
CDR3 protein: CSVAGSRYIQYF

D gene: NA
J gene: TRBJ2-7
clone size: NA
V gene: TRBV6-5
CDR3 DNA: TGTGCCAGCAGTTACTCCGGGGAGGAGGCTTACGAGCAGTACTTC
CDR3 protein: CASSYSGEEAYEQYF

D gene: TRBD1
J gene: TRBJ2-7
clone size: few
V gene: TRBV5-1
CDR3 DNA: TGCGCCAGCAGCCAGCGGACAGGGGGAGTCTACGAGCAGTACTTC
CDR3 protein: CASSQRTGGVYEQYF

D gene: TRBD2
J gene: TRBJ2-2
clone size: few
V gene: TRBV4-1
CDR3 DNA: TGCGCCAGCAGCCAAGAAGAGACTAGCATGACCGGGGAGCTGTTTTTT
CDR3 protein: CASSQEETSMTGELFF

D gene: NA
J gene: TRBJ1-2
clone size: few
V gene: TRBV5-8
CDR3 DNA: TGTGCCAGCAGCAGGAGGAACTATGGCTACACCTTC
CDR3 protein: CASSRRNYGYTF